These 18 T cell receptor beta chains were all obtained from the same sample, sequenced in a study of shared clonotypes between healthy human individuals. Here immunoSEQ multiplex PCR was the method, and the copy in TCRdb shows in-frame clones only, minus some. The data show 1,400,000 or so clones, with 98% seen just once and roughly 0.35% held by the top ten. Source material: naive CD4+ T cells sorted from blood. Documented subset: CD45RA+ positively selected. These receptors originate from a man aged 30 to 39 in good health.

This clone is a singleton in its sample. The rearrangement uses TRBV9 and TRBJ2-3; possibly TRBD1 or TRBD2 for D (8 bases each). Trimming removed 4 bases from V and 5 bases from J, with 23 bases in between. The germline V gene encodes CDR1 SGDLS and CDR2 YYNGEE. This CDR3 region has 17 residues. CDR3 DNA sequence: TGTGCCAGCAGCCCCAGGGGGCTAGCGGGCCTGCTAGATACGCAGTATTTT. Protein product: CASSPRGLAGLLDTQYF. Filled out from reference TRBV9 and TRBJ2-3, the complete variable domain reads DSGVTQTPKHLITATGQRVTLRCSPRSGDLSVYWYQQSLDQGLQFLIQYYNGEERAKGNILERFSAQQFPDLHSELNLSSLELGDSALYFCASSPRGLAGLLDTQYFGPGTRLTVL.

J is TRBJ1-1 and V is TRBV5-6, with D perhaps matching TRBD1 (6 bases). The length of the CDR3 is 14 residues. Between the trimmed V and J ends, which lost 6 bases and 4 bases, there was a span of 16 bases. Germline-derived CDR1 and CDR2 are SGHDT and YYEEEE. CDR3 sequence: CASNLPGEVTEAFF. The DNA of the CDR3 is TGTGCCAGCAACCTTCCAGGGGAAGTCACTGAAGCTTTCTTT.

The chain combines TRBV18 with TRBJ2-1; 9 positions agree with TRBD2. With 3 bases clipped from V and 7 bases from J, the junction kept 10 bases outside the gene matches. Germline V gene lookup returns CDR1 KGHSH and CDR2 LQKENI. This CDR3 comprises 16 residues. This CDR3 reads CASSPLAGALKNEQFF. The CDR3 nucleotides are TGTGCCAGCTCACCCTTAGCGGGAGCATTGAAGAATGAGCAGTTCTTC. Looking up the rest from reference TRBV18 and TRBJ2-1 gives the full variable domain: NAGVMQNPRHLVRRRGQEARLRCSPMKGHSHVYWYRQLPEEGLKFMVYLQKENIIDESGMPKERFSAEFPKEGPSILRIQQVVRGDSAAYFCASSPLAGALKNEQFFGPGTRLTVL.

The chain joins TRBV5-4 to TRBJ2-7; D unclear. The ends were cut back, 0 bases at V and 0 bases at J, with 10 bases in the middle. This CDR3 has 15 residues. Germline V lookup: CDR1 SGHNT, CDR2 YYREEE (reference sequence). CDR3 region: CASSLGFENSYEQYF. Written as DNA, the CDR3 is TGTGCCAGCAGCTTGGGTTTTGAGAACTCCTACGAGCAGTACTTC. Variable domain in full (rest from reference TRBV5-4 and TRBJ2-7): ETGVTQSPTHLIKTRGQQVTLRCSSQSGHNTVSWYQQALGQGPQFIFQYYREEENGRGNFPPRFSGLQFPNYSSELNVNALELDDSALYLCASSLGFENSYEQYFGPGTRLTVT.

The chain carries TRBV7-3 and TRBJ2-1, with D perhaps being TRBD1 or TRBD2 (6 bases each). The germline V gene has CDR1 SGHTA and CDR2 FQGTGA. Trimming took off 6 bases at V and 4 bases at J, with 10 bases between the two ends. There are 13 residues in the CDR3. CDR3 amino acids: CASSRGQYNEQFF. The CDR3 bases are TGTGCCAGCAGTCGGGGGCAATACAATGAGCAGTTCTTC.

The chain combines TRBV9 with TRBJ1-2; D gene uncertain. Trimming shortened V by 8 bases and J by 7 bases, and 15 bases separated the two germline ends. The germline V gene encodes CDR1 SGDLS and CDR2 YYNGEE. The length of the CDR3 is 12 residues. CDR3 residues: CASNEPSGGYTF. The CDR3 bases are TGTGCCAGTAACGAGCCCTCAGGTGGCTACACCTTC.

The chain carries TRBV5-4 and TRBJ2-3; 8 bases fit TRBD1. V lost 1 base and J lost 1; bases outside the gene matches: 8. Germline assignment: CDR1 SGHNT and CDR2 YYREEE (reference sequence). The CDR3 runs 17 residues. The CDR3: CASSLPQGGFGTDTQYF. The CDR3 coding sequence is TGTGCCAGCAGCTTGCCACAGGGGGGATTTGGCACAGATACGCAGTATTTT.

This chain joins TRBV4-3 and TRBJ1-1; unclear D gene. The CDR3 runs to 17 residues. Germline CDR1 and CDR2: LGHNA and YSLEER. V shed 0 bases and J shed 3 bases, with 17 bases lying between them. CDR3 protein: CASSQDPVSGPYTEAFF. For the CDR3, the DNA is TGCGCCAGCAGCCAAGATCCGGTGTCAGGCCCATACACTGAAGCTTTCTTT.

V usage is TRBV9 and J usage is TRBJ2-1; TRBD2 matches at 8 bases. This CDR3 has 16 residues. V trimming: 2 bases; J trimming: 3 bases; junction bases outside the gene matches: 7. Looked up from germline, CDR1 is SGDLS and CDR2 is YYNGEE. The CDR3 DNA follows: TGTGCCAGCAGCGTTAAAGCGGGAGTCGGCTACAATGAGCAGTTCTTC. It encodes CASSVKAGVGYNEQFF.

The CDR3 DNA reads TGTGCCAGCCAAACTATAGCGTACGAGCAGTTCTTC. Translation: CASQTIAYEQFF. This chain links TRBV28 with TRBJ2-1, with D maybe TRBD2 (5 bases). The V gene's germline CDR1 is MDHEN and CDR2 SYDVKM. The V end lost 8 bases, the J end lost 10 bases, and 15 bases lay between the germline ends. The CDR3 covers 12 residues.

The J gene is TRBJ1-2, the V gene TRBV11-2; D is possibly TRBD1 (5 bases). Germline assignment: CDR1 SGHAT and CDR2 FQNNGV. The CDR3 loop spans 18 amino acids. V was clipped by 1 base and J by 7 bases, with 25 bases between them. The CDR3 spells CASSLVWSARTSGRGYTF. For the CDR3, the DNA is TGTGCCAGCAGCTTAGTGTGGTCAGCTCGCACATCGGGGCGTGGCTACACCTTC.

The CDR3 nucleotides are TGTGCCAGCTCACGAGGGAAGAACACTGAAGCTTTCTTT. Translation gives CASSRGKNTEAFF. The chain combines TRBV18 with TRBJ1-1; D is unclear. Trimming removed 4 bases from V and 1 base from J, with 7 bases in between. In germline, CDR1 is KGHSH, CDR2 LQKENI. The CDR3 has 13 residues.

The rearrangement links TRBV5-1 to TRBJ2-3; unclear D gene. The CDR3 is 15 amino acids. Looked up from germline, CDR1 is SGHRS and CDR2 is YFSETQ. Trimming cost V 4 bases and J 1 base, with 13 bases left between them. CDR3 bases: TGCGCCAGCAGCGTACGACTGGCAGGCACAGATACGCAGTATTTT. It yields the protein CASSVRLAGTDTQYF.

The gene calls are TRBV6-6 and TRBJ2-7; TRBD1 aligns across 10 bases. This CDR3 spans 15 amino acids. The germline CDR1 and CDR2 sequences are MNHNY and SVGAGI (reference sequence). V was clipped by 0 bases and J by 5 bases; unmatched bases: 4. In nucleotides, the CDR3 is TGTGCCAGCAGTTACTCCCAGACAGGGGGCCACGAGCAGTACTTC. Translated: CASSYSQTGGHEQYF.

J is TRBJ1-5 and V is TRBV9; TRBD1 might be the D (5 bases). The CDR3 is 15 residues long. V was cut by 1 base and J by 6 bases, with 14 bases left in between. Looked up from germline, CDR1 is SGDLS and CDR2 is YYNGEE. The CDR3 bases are TGTGCCAGCAGCGTAAGTGGCCAGGGAATTCAGCCCCAGCATTTT. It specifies CASSVSGQGIQPQHF.

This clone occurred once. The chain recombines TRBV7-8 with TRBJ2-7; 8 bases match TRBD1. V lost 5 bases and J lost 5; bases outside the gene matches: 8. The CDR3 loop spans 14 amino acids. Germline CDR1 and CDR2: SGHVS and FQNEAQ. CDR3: CASSPMTGDHEQYF. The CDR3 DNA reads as TGTGCCAGCAGCCCAATGACAGGGGACCACGAGCAGTACTTC.

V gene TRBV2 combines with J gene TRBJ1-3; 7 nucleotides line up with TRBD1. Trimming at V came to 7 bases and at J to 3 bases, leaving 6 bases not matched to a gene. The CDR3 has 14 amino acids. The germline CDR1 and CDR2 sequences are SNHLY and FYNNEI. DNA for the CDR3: TGTGCCAGCACTGCAGACAGGGTTGGAAACACCATATATTTT. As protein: CASTADRVGNTIYF.

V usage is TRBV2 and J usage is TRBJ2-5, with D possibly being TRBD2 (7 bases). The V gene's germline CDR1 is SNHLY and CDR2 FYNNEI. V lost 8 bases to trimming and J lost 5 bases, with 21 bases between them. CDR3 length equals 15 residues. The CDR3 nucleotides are TGTGCCAGCGGCTCTTCCGGACTAGGGGGGGAGACCCAGTACTTC. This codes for CASGSSGLGGETQYF. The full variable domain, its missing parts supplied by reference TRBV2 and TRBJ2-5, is EPEVTQTPSHQVTQMGQEVILRCVPISNHLYFYWYRQILGQKVEFLVSFYNNEISEKSEIFDDQFSVERPDGSNFTLKIRSTKLEDSAMYFCASGSSGLGGETQYFGPGTRLLVL.